The 4 T cell receptor beta chains listed next were all sequenced from one sample in a study of blood T cell repertoires in COVID-19. Sequencing was performed with immunoSEQ multiplex PCR; in TCRdb, only in-frame clones are kept and a portion is missing. The sample has 120,000 or so clones; 88% are singletons. The sequencing sample was made of peripheral blood. Source of these receptors: a human donor in a cohort sampled during active COVID-19.

This chain joins TRBV6-1 and TRBJ2-3, with D possibly TRBD1 on 5 matching bases. V dropped 1 base and J dropped 0 bases, with 11 bases sitting between them. CDR1 and CDR2 from the germline V gene are MNHNS and SASEGT. The CDR3 spans 16 residues. CDR3 nucleotide sequence: TGTGCCAGCAGTGAAGGGGCAGGGTTTAGCACAGATACGCAGTATTTT. It specifies CASSEGAGFSTDTQYF.

This clone is a singleton in its sample. The limits of the CDR3 on the DNA are not certain, so only TCRdb's listed CDR3 is given. This chain links TRBV7-9 with TRBJ2-3; the D segment call TRBD1 is taken from the table without a DNA check. The CDR3 numbers 12 amino acids, ends counted. CDR1 is SEHNR, CDR2 FQNEAQ, per germline (reference sequence). The CDR3 reads CASSSSTESQYF.

The V and J genes are TRBV12-3 or TRBV12-4 and TRBJ2-5, with D possibly matching TRBD2 (5 bases). This CDR3 has 11 amino acids. The germline V and J ends were trimmed by 6 bases and 7 bases, with 9 bases remaining between them. The CDR3, as DNA: TGTGCCAGCAGCGGCCGGGGGACCCAGTACTTC. Translation: CASSGRGTQYF.

V is TRBV11-2 and J is TRBJ2-2; weak D call: TRBD2 (6 bases). V lost 5 bases to trimming and J lost 1 base, with 17 bases between them. The CDR3 has 17 amino acids. Per the germline V gene, CDR1 is SGHAT and CDR2 is FQNNGV. CDR3 DNA sequence: TGTGCCAGCAGCCCCCGACGTGCGGGACGGAACACCGGGGAGCTGTTTTTT. This encodes CASSPRRAGRNTGELFF.